This T cell receptor beta chain was observed in a study of molecular identifiers for immune sequencing clone quantification. Naive CD8 sequencing libraries were generated from about 21,000 to 970,000 sorted cells, with 10%, 30% or 50% RNA as input. One entry per CDR3 protein, called by TCRdb with MiXCR from the PCR reads. The sample holds approximately 90,000 distinct CDR3 sequences; approximately 24% are singletons and the top ten take around 1%. Germline lookup yields CDR1 SGHVS and CDR2 FNYEAQ. CDR3 length equals 15 residues. Study-level results: Jurkat TCR RNA spiked in from one cell reportedly remained identifiable amid roughly 910,000 naive cells. Shared barcodes on identical TCR molecules could underestimate the sizes of highly expanded clones.

This clonotype was recorded once. Its antigen is still unknown. Compared with germline, one end of the junction differs, possibly owing to a read error. V usage is TRBV7-6 and J usage is TRBJ2-5, with D tentatively TRBD2 (6 bases). The sample consisted of naive CD8+ T cells from blood, with Jurkat cell RNA spiked in. Subset of the sample: FACS-sorted CD8+CD4-CCR7+CD45RA+ naive T cells. This clonotype was sampled from a human donor in good health. Some libraries in this study had Jurkat cell RNA spiked in. The CDR3 sequence: CASSMMPGAGGTQYF. The DNA of the CDR3 is TGTGCCAGCAGCATGATGCCAGGCGCCGGAGGGACCCAGTATTTC.